The rows below give T cell receptor beta chains drawn from one sample of a study of blood T cell repertoires in COVID-19. TCRdb's table, derived via immunoSEQ multiplex PCR, lists solely in-frame clones and lacks some. Here the sample spans 300,000 to 450,000 clones, 88% being singletons. The source material was PBMCs or T cells enriched from blood (not recorded which). The receptors derive from a woman in her twenties or thirties who had been exposed to COVID-19. Both conserved end residues are part of each CDR3. The D gene is left open where the match is weak. Clone size, where shown, is once, few, many, or a class for clones that have expanded.

V gene,clone size,D gene,J gene,CDR3 DNA,CDR3 protein
TRBV3-1/TRBV3-2,NA,TRBD2,TRBJ2-5,TGTGCCAGCAGCCAAGGGACTAGCGGCCCCCAAGAGACCCAGTACTTC,CASSQGTSGPQETQYF
TRBV7-9,NA,NA,TRBJ1-2,TGTGCCAGCAGCTTAGCTGCGCAAAGGAGCTATGGCTACACCTTC,CASSLAAQRSYGYTF
TRBV28,NA,TRBD1,TRBJ2-7,TGTGCCAGCAGTTTATTACAGCCACAGGGGGTTTCCTACGAGCAGTACTTC,CASSLLQPQGVSYEQYF
TRBV7-6,NA,TRBD1,TRBJ2-7,TGTGCCAGCAGCCAGAACCGGGACAGGGGACCCTACGAGCAGTACTTC,CASSQNRDRGPYEQYF
TRBV12-3/TRBV12-4,once,NA,TRBJ2-7,TGTGCCAGCAGTAGACAGAAGCGCCAAGAGCAGTACTTC,CASSRQKRQEQYF
TRBV28,NA,NA,TRBJ1-3,TGTGCCAGCAGTTTCCCCGGGCCAGGGGAATCTGGAAACACCATATATTTT,CASSFPGPGESGNTIYF
TRBV10-3,NA,NA,TRBJ2-7,TGTGCCATCAGTGGCCCTCAGGGCGGTACCTACGAGCAGTACTTC,CAISGPQGGTYEQYF
TRBV29-1,few,TRBD2,TRBJ2-7,TGCAGCGTTGAAGATTCGCTAGCGGGAGGGTCCGCCTACGAGCAGTACTTC,CSVEDSLAGGSAYEQYF
TRBV5-1,NA,TRBD2,TRBJ2-1,TGCGCCAGCAGAGCCGGGACTAGCGGGAGCCCCTACAATGAGCAGTTCTTC,CASRAGTSGSPYNEQFF
TRBV7-3,NA,NA,TRBJ2-6,TGTGCCAGCAGCATCTCAGGGGGGGCCAACGTCCTGACTTTC,CASSISGGANVLTF
TRBV12-3/TRBV12-4,few,TRBD2,TRBJ2-5,TGTGCCAGCAGACGGACTAGCGAGGAGACCCAGTACTTC,CASRRTSEETQYF
TRBV7-9,NA,NA,TRBJ2-2,TGTGCCAGCAGCACCCCGACAGGACACTCGAACACCGGGGAGCTGTTTTTT,CASSTPTGHSNTGELFF
TRBV3-1/TRBV3-2,NA,TRBD2,TRBJ2-1,TGTGCCAGCAGCCAAGGACTAGCGGCCTACAATGAGCAGTTCTTC,CASSQGLAAYNEQFF
TRBV12-5,NA,NA,TRBJ2-7,TGTGCTAGTGGTTTGGGACATGTACAGGGCGCAGGGTACGAGCAGTACTTC,CASGLGHVQGAGYEQYF
TRBV11-1,NA,NA,TRBJ2-3,TGTGCCAGCAGCTCGTCTACGACAGATACGCAGTATTTT,CASSSSTTDTQYF
TRBV5-5,NA,NA,TRBJ2-3,TGTGCCAGCAGCTTCGCGTGGGCAGTCGGCACAGATACGCAGTATTTT,CASSFAWAVGTDTQYF
TRBV4-2,NA,TRBD2,TRBJ2-7,TGTGCCAGCAGCCAAGTCTCTAGCGGGAGGAACTACGAGCAGTACTTC,CASSQVSSGRNYEQYF
TRBV30,NA,TRBD2,TRBJ2-1,TGTGCCTGCCCCGACCCCGGCGAGCGGGAGGTTTGTGAGCAGTTCTTC,CACPDPGEREVCEQFF
TRBV5-4,few,NA,TRBJ2-7,TGTGCCAGCAGCTTAACAGGCTACGAGCAGTACTTC,CASSLTGYEQYF
TRBV10-3,NA,NA,TRBJ2-7,TGTGCCATCAGTGAGGGGGACACTCCAACTGAGGAGCAGTACTTC,CAISEGDTPTEEQYF
TRBV7-3,NA,NA,TRBJ2-7,TGTGCCAGCAGCTTAAGCCAGGGTCTCGAGCAGTACTTC,CASSLSQGLEQYF
TRBV5-1,NA,TRBD1,TRBJ2-7,TGCGCCAGCAGCCGGGACAGCAGGCACGAGCAGTACTTC,CASSRDSRHEQYF
TRBV11-3,NA,TRBD2,TRBJ2-5,TGTGCCAGCAGCCTAGGGACTAGCGGGCAAGAGACCCAGTACTTC,CASSLGTSGQETQYF
TRBV27,NA,NA,TRBJ1-1,TGTGCCAGCAGAACGGCCCAGGGGGCTTTCTTT,CASRTAQGAFF
TRBV10-3,NA,TRBD1,TRBJ1-5,TGTGCCATCAGTGAGTATGCAGGGGGCGGTCAGCCCCAGCATTTT,CAISEYAGGGQPQHF
TRBV5-1,NA,TRBD1,TRBJ2-7,TGCGCCAGCAGGACAGGGGACACCTACGAGCAGTACTTC,CASRTGDTYEQYF
TRBV5-1,NA,TRBD1,TRBJ1-1,TGCGCCAGCAGCTTGGTCGTGGGGACAGAGGTGAACACTGAAGCTTTCTTT,CASSLVVGTEVNTEAFF
TRBV7-8,NA,TRBD1,TRBJ1-2,TGTGCCAGCAGCTCAAAAACGGGACAGGGCATCTATGGCTACACCTTC,CASSSKTGQGIYGYTF
TRBV29-1,NA,TRBD2,TRBJ2-1,TGCAGCGTTCAAAAAGCGGGAGGAAGCGGTGAGCAGTTCTTC,CSVQKAGGSGEQFF
TRBV5-1,NA,TRBD2,TRBJ2-2,TGCGCCAGCAGCCCAAAGCCACTAGCGGGAGATTTTACCGGGGAGCTGTTTTTT,CASSPKPLAGDFTGELFF
TRBV10-3,NA,NA,TRBJ1-1,TGTGCCATCAGCCAGGACGACAGGCGAACTGAAGCTTTCTTT,CAISQDDRRTEAFF
TRBV10-3,once,NA,TRBJ2-7,TGTGCCATCAGTGGGAGGGCCGGGGAATCCTCCTACGAGCAGTACTTC,CAISGRAGESSYEQYF
TRBV9,few,NA,TRBJ2-3,TGTGCCAGCAGCCCCGGGGCAGATACGCAGTATTTT,CASSPGADTQYF
TRBV30,NA,TRBD1,TRBJ1-4,TGTGCCTGGAGTGTAGGGGGCGCCGCAACTAATGAAAAACTGTTTTTT,CAWSVGGAATNEKLFF
TRBV30,few,TRBD1,TRBJ1-2,TGTGCCTGGAGTAGGACAGGGGGCAATGGCTACACCTTC,CAWSRTGGNGYTF
TRBV28,NA,NA,TRBJ1-2,TGTGCCAGCAGGTCTCCTACAGGGAACTATGGCTACACCTTC,CASRSPTGNYGYTF
TRBV9,NA,NA,TRBJ1-2,TGTGCCAGCAGCTCCCCCGGGGGACGCGAGGGCGGCTACACCTTC,CASSSPGGREGGYTF
TRBV27,NA,TRBD2,TRBJ2-7,TGTGCCAGCAGCCCTTTGACTAGCGGGTTTGGCTACGAGCAGTACTTC,CASSPLTSGFGYEQYF
TRBV6-1,NA,NA,TRBJ2-5,TGTGCCAGCAGTGAAGCGCTTCGGGAAGAGACCCAGTACTTC,CASSEALREETQYF
TRBV29-1,NA,TRBD1,TRBJ1-1,TGCAGCGTTGAAGTACGGCACAGGGGGCGCGACACTGAAGCTTTCTTT,CSVEVRHRGRDTEAFF
TRBV28,NA,TRBD2,TRBJ2-7,TGTGCCAGCAGGTTAGCGGGAGCGGATTACGAGCAGTACTTC,CASRLAGADYEQYF
TRBV18,NA,TRBD1,TRBJ2-5,TGTGCCAGCTCACGCGGACAGGCCACGGGGGAGACCCAGTACTTC,CASSRGQATGETQYF
TRBV5-1,NA,TRBD1,TRBJ1-6,TGCGCCAGCAGCCCACTGACAGGGGTCGGCCCCAATTCACCCCTCCACTTT,CASSPLTGVGPNSPLHF
TRBV28,NA,TRBD1,TRBJ2-1,TGTGCCAGCAGCCCACCCGGACAGGGGTCCCTTGATGAGCAGTTCTTC,CASSPPGQGSLDEQFF
TRBV28,NA,TRBD2,TRBJ2-7,TGTGCCAGCTTTAGCGGGAGGCGTGCCTACGAGCAGTACTTC,CASFSGRRAYEQYF
TRBV30,NA,NA,TRBJ1-3,TGTGCCTGGAGTGTACTCTCTGGAAACACCATATATTTT,CAWSVLSGNTIYF
TRBV27,NA,TRBD2,TRBJ2-1,TGTGCCAGCAGTAGGACTAGCGGGAGTCGTAATGAGCAGTTCTTC,CASSRTSGSRNEQFF
TRBV28,NA,TRBD1,TRBJ2-4,TGTGCCAGCAGTTTATCTCTTCTTGAGGGACAGGACCTTAAAAACATTCAGTACTTC,CASSLSLLEGQDLKNIQYF
TRBV18,NA,TRBD1,TRBJ2-7,TGTGCCAGCGCGGACAGGGAGAACTACGAGCAGTACTTC,CASADRENYEQYF
TRBV7-3,NA,TRBD1,TRBJ1-2,TGTGCCAGCAGCTTCCGACAGGGAGATGGCTACACCTTC,CASSFRQGDGYTF
TRBV6-5,few,NA,TRBJ2-7,TGTGCCAGCAGTTGGCAGGGACTCGGGAACGAGCAGTACTTC,CASSWQGLGNEQYF